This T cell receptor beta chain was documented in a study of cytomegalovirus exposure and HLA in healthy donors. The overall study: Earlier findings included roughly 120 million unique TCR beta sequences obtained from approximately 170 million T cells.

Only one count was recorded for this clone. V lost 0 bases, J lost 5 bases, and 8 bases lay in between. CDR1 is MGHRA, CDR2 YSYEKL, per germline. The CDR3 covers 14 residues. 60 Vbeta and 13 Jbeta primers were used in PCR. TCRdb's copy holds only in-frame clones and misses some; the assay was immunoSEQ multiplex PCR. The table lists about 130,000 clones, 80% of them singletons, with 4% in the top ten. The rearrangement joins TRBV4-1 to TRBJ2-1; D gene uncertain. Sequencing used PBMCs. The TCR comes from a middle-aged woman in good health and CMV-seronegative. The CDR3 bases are TGCGCCAGCAGCCAAGATCCATCCAACAATGAGCAGTTCTTC. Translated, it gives CASSQDPSNNEQFF.